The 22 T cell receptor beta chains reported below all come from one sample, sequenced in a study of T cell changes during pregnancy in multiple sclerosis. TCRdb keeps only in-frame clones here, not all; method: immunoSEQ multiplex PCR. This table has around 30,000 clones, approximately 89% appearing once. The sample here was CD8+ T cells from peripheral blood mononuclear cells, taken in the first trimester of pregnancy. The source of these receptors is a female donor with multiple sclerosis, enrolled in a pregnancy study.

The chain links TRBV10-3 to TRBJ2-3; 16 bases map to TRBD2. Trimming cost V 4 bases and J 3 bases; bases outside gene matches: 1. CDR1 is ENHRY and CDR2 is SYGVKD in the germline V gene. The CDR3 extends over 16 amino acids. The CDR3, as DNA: TGTGCCATCAGTGGGGGACTAGCGGGGGGGACAGATACGCAGTATTTT. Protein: CAISGGLAGGTDTQYF.

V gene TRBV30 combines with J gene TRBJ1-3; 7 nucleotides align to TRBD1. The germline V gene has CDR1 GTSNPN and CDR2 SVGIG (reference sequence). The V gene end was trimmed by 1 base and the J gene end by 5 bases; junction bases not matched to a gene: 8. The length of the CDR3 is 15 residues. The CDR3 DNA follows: TGTGCCTGGAGTGCAGACAGGGTCGGCCGAAACACCATATATTTT. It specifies CAWSADRVGRNTIYF.

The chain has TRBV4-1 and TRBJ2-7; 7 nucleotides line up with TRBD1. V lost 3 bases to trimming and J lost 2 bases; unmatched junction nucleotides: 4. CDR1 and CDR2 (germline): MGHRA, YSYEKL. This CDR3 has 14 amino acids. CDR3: CASSQPGQTYEQYF. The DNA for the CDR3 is TGCGCCAGCAGCCAGCCGGGACAGACCTACGAGCAGTACTTC.

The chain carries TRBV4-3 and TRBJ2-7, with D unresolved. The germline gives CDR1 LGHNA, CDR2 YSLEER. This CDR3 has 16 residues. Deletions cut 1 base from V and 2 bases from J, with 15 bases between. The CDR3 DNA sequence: TGCGCCAGCAGCCAAGTCTGGCGGAGCAGACCCTACGAGCAGTACTTC. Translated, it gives CASSQVWRSRPYEQYF.

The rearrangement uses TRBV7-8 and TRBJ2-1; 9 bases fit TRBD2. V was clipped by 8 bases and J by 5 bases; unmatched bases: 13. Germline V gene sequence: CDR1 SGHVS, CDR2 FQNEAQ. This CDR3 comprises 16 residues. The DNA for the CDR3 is TGTGCCAGCGCCTTGCGGGCGGGAGGGCCCCACAATGAGCAGTTCTTC. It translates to CASALRAGGPHNEQFF.

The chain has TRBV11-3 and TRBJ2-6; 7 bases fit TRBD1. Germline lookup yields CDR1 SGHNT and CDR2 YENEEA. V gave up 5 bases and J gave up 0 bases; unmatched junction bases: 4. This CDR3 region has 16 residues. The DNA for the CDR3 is TGTGCCAGCAGCCCCGGGACAGCCTCTGGGGCCAACGTCCTGACTTTC. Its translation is CASSPGTASGANVLTF.

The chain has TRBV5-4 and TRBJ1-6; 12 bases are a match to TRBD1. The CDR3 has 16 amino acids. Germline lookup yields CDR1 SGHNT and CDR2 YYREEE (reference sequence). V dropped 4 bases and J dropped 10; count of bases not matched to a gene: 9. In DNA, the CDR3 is TGTGCCAGCAGCACCCGGGACAGGGGGCGAGGCTCACCCCTCCACTTT. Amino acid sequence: CASSTRDRGRGSPLHF.

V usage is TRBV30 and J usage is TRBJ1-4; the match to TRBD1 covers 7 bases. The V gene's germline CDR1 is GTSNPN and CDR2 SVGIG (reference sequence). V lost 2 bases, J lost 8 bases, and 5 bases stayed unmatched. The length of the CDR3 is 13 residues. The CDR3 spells CAWSLQGNEKLFF. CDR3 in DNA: TGTGCCTGGAGTTTACAGGGGAACGAAAAACTGTTTTTT.

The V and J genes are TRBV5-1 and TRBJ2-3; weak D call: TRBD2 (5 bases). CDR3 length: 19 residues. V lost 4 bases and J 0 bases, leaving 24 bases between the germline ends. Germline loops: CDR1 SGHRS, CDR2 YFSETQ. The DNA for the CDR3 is TGCGCCAGCAGCCCGCCGCCGGGCGGGCCGGGGTTAAGCACAGATACGCAGTATTTT. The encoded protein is CASSPPPGGPGLSTDTQYF.

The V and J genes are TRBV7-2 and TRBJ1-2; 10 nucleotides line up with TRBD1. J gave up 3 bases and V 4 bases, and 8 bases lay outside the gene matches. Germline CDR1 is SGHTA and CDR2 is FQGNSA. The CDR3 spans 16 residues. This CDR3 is CASSSPYGTGDYGYTF. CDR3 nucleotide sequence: TGTGCCAGCAGCTCCCCGTACGGGACAGGGGACTATGGCTACACCTTC.

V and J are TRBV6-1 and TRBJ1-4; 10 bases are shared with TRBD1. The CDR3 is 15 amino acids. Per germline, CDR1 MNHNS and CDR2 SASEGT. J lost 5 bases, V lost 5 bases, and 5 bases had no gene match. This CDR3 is CASSPGQGGNEKLFF. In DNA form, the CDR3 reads TGTGCCAGCAGTCCTGGACAGGGGGGAAATGAAAAACTGTTTTTT.

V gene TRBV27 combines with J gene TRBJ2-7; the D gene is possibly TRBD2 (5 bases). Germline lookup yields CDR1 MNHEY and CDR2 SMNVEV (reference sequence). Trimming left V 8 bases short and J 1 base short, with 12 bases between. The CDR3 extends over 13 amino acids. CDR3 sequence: CASGVTGSYEQYF. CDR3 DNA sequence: TGTGCCAGCGGGGTAACGGGGTCCTACGAGCAGTACTTC.

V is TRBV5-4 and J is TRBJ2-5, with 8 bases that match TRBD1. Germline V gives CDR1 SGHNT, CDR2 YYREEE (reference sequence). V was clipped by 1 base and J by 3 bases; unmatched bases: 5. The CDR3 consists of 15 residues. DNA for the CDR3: TGTGCCAGCAGCTTGCTCGGACAGGGTAAAGAGACCCAGTACTTC. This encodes CASSLLGQGKETQYF.

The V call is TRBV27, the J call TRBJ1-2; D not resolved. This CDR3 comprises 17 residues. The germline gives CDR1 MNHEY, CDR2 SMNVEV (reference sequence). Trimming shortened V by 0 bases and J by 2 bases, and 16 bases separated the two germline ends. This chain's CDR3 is CASSLSRNLIPNYGYTF. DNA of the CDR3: TGTGCCAGCAGTTTATCCAGGAACCTTATTCCGAACTATGGCTACACCTTC.

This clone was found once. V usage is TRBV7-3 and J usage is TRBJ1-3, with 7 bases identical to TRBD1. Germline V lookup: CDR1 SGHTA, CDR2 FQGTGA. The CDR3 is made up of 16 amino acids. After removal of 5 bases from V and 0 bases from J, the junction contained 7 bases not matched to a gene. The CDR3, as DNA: TGTGCCAGCAGCCCCCACGGGACAGTCTCTGGAAACACCATATATTTT. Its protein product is CASSPHGTVSGNTIYF.

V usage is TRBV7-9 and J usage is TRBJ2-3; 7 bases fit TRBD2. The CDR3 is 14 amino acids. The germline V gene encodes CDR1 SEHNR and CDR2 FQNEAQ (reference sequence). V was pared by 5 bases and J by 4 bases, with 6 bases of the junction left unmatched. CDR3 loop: CASSPGLGPDTQYF. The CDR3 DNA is TGTGCCAGCAGCCCAGGACTAGGTCCAGATACGCAGTATTTT.

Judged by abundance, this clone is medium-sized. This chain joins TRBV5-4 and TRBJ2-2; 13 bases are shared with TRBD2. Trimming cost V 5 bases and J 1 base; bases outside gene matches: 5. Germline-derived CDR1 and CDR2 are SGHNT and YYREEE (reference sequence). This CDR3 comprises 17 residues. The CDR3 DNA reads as TGTGCCAGCAGTCAGGGACTAGCGGGACAGAACACCGGGGAGCTGTTTTTT. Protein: CASSQGLAGQNTGELFF.

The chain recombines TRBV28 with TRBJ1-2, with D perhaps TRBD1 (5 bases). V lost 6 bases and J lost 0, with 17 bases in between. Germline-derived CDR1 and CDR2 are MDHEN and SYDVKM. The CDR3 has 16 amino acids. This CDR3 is CASSVPPDRPNYGYTF. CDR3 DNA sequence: TGTGCCAGCAGCGTCCCCCCCGACAGACCTAACTATGGCTACACCTTC.

Here the CDR3 reads CSVSGGQGSGKLFF. CDR3 nucleotides: TGCAGCGTTTCTGGAGGACAGGGTTCCGGAAAACTGTTTTTT. This sequence joins TRBV29-1 and TRBJ1-4; 8 bases line up with TRBD1. The CDR3 covers 14 residues. Trimming cost V 5 bases and J 10 bases; bases outside gene matches: 12. CDR1 SQVTM and CDR2 ANQGSEA come from the germline V gene.

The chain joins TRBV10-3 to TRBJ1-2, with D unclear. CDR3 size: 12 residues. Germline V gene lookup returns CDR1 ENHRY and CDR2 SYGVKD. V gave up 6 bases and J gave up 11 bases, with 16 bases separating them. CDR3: CAISPGPRKYTF. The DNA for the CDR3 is TGTGCCATCAGCCCCGGCCCGCGGAAGTACACCTTC.

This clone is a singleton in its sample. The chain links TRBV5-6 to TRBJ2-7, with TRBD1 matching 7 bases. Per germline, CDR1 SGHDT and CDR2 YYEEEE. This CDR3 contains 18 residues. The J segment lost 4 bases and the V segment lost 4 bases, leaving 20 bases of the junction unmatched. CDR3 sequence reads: CASSPGTVGSFATYEQYF. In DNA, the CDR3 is TGTGCCAGCAGCCCCGGGACAGTGGGATCGTTCGCAACGTACGAGCAGTACTTC. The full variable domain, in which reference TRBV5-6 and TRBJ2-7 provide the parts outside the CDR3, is DAGVTQSPTHLIKTRGQQVTLRCSPKSGHDTVSWYQQALGQGPQFIFQYYEEEERQRGNFPDRFSGHQFPNYSSELNVNALLLGDSALYLCASSPGTVGSFATYEQYFGPGTRLTVT.

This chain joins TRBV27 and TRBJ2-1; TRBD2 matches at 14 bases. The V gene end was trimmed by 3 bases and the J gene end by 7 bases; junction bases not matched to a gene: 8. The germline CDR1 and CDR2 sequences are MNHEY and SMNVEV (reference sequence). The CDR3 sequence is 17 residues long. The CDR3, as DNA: TGTGCCAGCAGTTTTCCTGGGACTAGCGGGAGACGGAATGAGCAGTTCTTC. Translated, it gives CASSFPGTSGRRNEQFF.